The rows below give T cell receptor beta chains drawn from one sample of a study of tumor-infiltrating lymphocytes in primary liver carcinoma. One entry per CDR3 protein, called by TCRdb with MiXCR from the multiplex PCR reads. This table holds about 320,000 distinct CDR3 sequences, about 62% found once. The material sequenced was peripheral blood. These receptors were taken from a man between 40 and 49 years old with primary liver carcinoma and hepatitis B virus infection. Each CDR3 is given with its conserved first and last residue. The D gene is left open where the match is weak. Clone size is shown for a subset of rows, as once, few, many or a class of expanded clone.

NA TRBJ2-7 TRBV7-3 TRBD2 CASSFLGGSEDEQYF TGTGCCAGCAGCTTCCTCGGGGGGAGCGAGGACGAGCAGTACTTC
NA TRBJ2-1 TRBV11-1 NA CANSSLGRNEQFF TGTGCCAACAGTTCCCTGGGGCGGAACGAGCAGTTCTTC
many TRBJ2-1 TRBV6-2/TRBV6-3 TRBD2 CASSSPREDDEQFF TGTGCCAGCAGTTCGCCACGGGAGGATGATGAGCAGTTCTTC
many TRBJ2-2 TRBV11-2 NA CASSLVTKGYAGELFF TGTGCCAGCAGCTTAGTTACCAAGGGGTACGCCGGGGAGCTGTTTTTT
NA TRBJ2-2 TRBV29-1 TRBD1 CSVDEGAGWELFF TGCAGCGTTGATGAGGGGGCGGGCTGGGAGCTGTTTTTT
NA TRBJ2-1 TRBV10-3 NA CAISLISYYNEQVF TGTGCCATCAGTTTAATCAGCTACTACAATGAGCAGGTCTTC
NA TRBJ1-5 TRBV6-5 NA CVSRHREFPNQPQHF TGTGTCAGCAGGCACAGGGAGTTTCCCAATCAGCCCCAGCATTTT
NA TRBJ2-1 TRBV24-1 NA CATPPVLANEQFF TGTGCCACACCACCGGTACTGGCAAATGAGCAGTTCTTC
NA TRBJ2-5 TRBV29-1 TRBD2 CSVDPGLAEEIHYF TGCAGCGTTGATCCGGGACTAGCAGAAGAGATCCATTACTTC
NA TRBJ2-6 TRBV30 NA CAWSLGAAKVVLTF TGTGCCTGGAGTCTAGGGGCGGCTAAAGTCGTCCTGACTTTC
NA TRBJ2-4 TRBV24-1 TRBD2 CATSDPRGGGDVQYF TGTGCCACCAGTGATCCCAGGGGCGGGGGGGACGTTCAGTACTTC
NA TRBJ2-5 TRBV12-3/TRBV12-4 NA CARSPSSETETQYF TGTGCCCGCAGTCCCAGCAGCGAGACGGAGACCCAGTACTTC
NA TRBJ2-2 TRBV7-6 TRBD1 CASTGGRELFF TGTGCCTCCACAGGGGGCCGGGAGCTGTTTTTT
NA TRBJ2-7 TRBV30 NA CAWSVTPQVDEQYF TGTGCCTGGAGTGTAACCCCCCAAGTGGACGAGCAGTACTTC
few TRBJ1-4 TRBV18 NA CASSPPSPNEKLFF TGTGCCAGCTCACCGCCATCCCCTAATGAAAAACTGTTTTTT
few TRBJ2-7 TRBV30 TRBD2 CAWSGRTSGSLYEQYF TGTGCCTGGAGTGGCCGGACTAGCGGGAGCCTCTACGAGCAGTACTTC
NA TRBJ1-2 TRBV29-1 NA CNVVGAAYGYTF TGCAACGTTGTGGGGGCAGCCTATGGCTACACCTTC
NA TRBJ1-2 TRBV28 NA CASSAYRGYTF TGTGCCAGCAGTGCCTATAGAGGCTACACCTTC
NA TRBJ1-2 TRBV6-2/TRBV6-3 NA CTSFGTGYGYTF TGTACCAGCTTCGGGACGGGCTATGGCTACACCTTC
many TRBJ2-7 TRBV29-1 NA CSATGTSYEQYF TGCAGCGCAACAGGGACCTCCTACGAGCAGTACTTC